The following is a T cell receptor beta chain sequence with its context. Its antigen specificity is not known. Per-base qualities were not stored, and no clone one base away is much larger. The treatment or condition tag for this specimen amounts to: roughly 11-day PBMC culture with coronavirus spike peptide pools or control peptides (ViraFEST assay). To expand antigen-specific T cells with peptide pools and then pick out the expanded clonotypes through TCR sequencing, the study relied on the ViraFEST assay. Positive SARS-CoV-2 PCR tests in the convalescent patients dated from March to December 2020, before Alpha, Beta and Delta variants emerged in the United States. PBMCs were cultured at roughly 1.8 million per well in IMDM supplemented with roughly 5% human AB serum and about 9.6 IU/ml IL-2, with roughly 9.5 ug/ml peptide pools added. Half of the culture medium was replaced with fresh IL-2-containing medium on days 3 and 7. After 10 to 11 days of culture, CD4+ T cells were isolated by negative selection with the EasySep CD4+ T cell isolation kit. Ficoll-Paque Plus gradient centrifugation was used to isolate PBMCs from whole blood, and the isolated PBMCs were then either used fresh or cryopreserved at -140C. Culture conditions were generally each tested in triplicate wells.

This entry belongs to a study of vaccination and CD4 T cells after COVID-19 (dated by TCRdb to between 2021 and 2024). In the study overall: Convalescent patients had a positive SARS-CoV-2 result on nasal swab PCR, and of these patients, some 10 had mild disease and one had severe disease. The convalescent cohort comprised six males and four females, including two Hispanic individuals, seven Caucasians, two Asians and one multiracial person. Each participant got two doses of either the Pfizer-BioNTech BNT162b2 vaccine (n=8) or the Moderna mRNA-1273 vaccine (n=2). Post-COVID blood samples were collected from convalescent patients a median of around 96 days after diagnosis, with a range of roughly 35 to 180 days. Post-vaccine blood samples were collected a median of about 66 days after the second vaccine dose, ranging from about 13 to 250 days. Culture stimuli were overlapping spike peptide pools from SARS-CoV-2 and from the common cold coronaviruses HCoV-NL63, HCoV-OC43 and HCoV-229E. In control cultures, a CEFX viral epitope pool was used as positive control, an HIV-1 Nef peptide pool was used as negative control, or no peptide was added. The spike-specific CD4+ TCR repertoire was compared before and after mRNA vaccination in ten to eleven COVID-19 convalescent patients and a handful of infection-naive healthy vaccine recipients.

To prepare the library, PCR was applied. DNA from cultured CD4+ T cells underwent TCR sequencing with the Oncomine TCR Beta short-read assay at the Johns Hopkins FTIC core. The QIAamp micro DNA kit was used to extract genomic DNA from the cultured CD4+ T cells. The Oncomine TCR Beta libraries from cultured CD4+ T cells were pooled using unique dual indexes and then sequenced on an Illumina iSeq 100. Per the original workflow: Non-productive sequences were removed, and CDR3s that did not start with C, did not end with F or W, or were shorter than 7 amino acids were discarded. Antigen-specific clonotypes were identified using the MANAFEST web application through comparison of peptide-stimulated wells with reference and other culture wells. For a clone to be called positive, the clone needed an FDR below 0.05, an odds ratio above 5, and a productive frequency above 0.1% in at least two of three replicate wells. A clonotype was classed as cross-reactive if the clonotype showed significant expansion both in SARS-CoV-2 spike wells and in at least one common cold coronavirus spike condition. Using R version 3.6.1, CDR3 homology was evaluated through Levenshtein distances (stringdist) along with unrooted phylogenetic trees (ape). Starting from the raw public reads, TCRdb applied fastp trimming at Q25, assembled clones with MiXCR and retained in-frame beta chains. CDR3 protein sequences are deduplicated, and each keeps its most common genes and DNA. These V and J calls are TCRdb output, not the study's own analysis. The sample yields 11,000 to 15,000 distinct CDR3 sequences; 52% were counted once. The top ten constitute under 10% of the sample.

What the work shows at the level of the full study, not this receptor alone: Nearly all vaccine-specific clones in convalescent patients (304 of 307) were mono-reactive for SARS-CoV-2 spike rather than cross-reactive with common cold coronaviruses. The study included relatively few convalescent patients and did not analyze early timepoints after natural infection. Among the post-vaccine SARS-CoV-2-reactive clones in convalescent patients, a median approximately 90% showed up only after vaccination, which suggests vaccine-specific priming. An increase in the median number of SARS-CoV-2-reactive clonotypes from approximately 23 after infection to roughly 38 after vaccination was observed, but the change was not found to be significant.

Trimming removed 5 bases from V and 6 bases from J, leaving 17 bases between the germline ends. For CDR1 and CDR2, the germline V gene lists SGHTA and FQGTGA. Reading from cysteine to phenylalanine, the CDR3 counts 15 amino acids. The DNA shown is the 45-base CDR3, in frame from base 1. Sequencing was done on a sample of CD4+ T cells from blood, cultured in vitro. This chain joins TRBV7-3 to TRBJ2-1, and the D gene may be TRBD2, 5 bases matching. This sequence was found in a human donor who had recovered from COVID-19. The DNA is as follows: TGTGCCAGCAGCCCCTACCTAGCCCTCTTCAATGAGCAGTTCTTC. Its coded protein is CASSPYLALFNEQFF.